This TCR beta chain appears in the sequencing data of a study of neoadjuvant anti-PD-1 for oral cavity cancer. At the level of the study: Before surgery, most patients got three to four biweekly 3 mg/kg nivolumab doses. Around day 43, patients without progression received a fourth nivolumab dose before surgery. General study findings and limits: Only three patients per response group were TCR-analyzed; validation needed.

This CDR3 region has 15 residues. The J segment lost 2 bases and the V segment lost 3 bases, leaving 5 bases of the junction unmatched. The germline V gene encodes CDR1 ENHRY and CDR2 SYGVKD. The table lists this clone with a few counts. Its matching antigen is unknown. Method: immunoSEQ multiplex PCR; TCRdb's copy keeps in-frame clones and lacks some. The table shows about 72,000 clones, with about 83% occurring only once. The source was PBMCs, collected before nivolumab (anti-PD-1) treatment. This clonotype was sampled from a person aged 40 to 85 with oral cavity squamous cell carcinoma. This chain connects TRBV10-3 to TRBJ1-2; 8 nucleotides line up with TRBD1. The CDR3 is CAISEGQGTNYGYTF. The CDR3, as DNA: TGTGCCATCAGTGAAGGACAGGGAACCAACTATGGCTACACCTTC.